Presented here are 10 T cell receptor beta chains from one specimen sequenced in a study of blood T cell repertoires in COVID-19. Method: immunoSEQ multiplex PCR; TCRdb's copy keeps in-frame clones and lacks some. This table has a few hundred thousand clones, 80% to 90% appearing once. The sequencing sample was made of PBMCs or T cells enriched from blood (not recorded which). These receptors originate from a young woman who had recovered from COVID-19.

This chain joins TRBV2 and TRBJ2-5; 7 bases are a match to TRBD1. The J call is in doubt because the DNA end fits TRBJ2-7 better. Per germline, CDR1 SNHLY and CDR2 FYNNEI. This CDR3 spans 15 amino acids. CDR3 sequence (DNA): TGTGCCAGCAGCGAGACAGGGACCCTTATCTACGAGCAGTACTTC. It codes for CASSETGTLIYEQYF.

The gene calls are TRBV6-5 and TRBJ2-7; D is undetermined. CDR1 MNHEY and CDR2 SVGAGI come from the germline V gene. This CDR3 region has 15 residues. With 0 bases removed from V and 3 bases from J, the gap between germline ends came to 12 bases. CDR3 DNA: TGTGCCAGCAGTTACTCATCCTACGGAGTCTACGAGCAGTACTTC. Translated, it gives CASSYSSYGVYEQYF.

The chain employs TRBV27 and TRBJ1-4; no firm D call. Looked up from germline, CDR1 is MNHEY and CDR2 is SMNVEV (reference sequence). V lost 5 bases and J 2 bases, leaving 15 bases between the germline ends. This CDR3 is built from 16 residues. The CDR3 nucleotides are TGTGCCAGCAGTGGATCAGGAGGGTCGACTAATGAAAAACTGTTTTTT. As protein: CASSGSGGSTNEKLFF.

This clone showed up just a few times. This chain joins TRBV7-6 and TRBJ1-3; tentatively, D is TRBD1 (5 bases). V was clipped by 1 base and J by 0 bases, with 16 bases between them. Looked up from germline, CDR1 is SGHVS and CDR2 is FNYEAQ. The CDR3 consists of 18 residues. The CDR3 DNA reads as TGTGCCAGCAGCTTAGGACTAGGAACAGGCGACTCTGGAAACACCATATATTTT. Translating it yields CASSLGLGTGDSGNTIYF. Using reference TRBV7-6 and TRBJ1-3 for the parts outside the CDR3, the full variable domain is GAGVSQSPRYKVTKRGQDVALRCDPISGHVSLYWYRQALGQGPEFLTYFNYEAQQDKSGLPNDRFSAERPEGSISTLTIQRTEQRDSAMYRCASSLGLGTGDSGNTIYFGEGSWLTVV.

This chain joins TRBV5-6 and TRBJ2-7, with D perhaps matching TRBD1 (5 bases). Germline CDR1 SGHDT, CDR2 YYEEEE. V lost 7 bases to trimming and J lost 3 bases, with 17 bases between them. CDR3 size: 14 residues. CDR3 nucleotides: TGTGCCAGCCGAAGGGGTCAGCAAGGCTACGAGCAGTACTTC. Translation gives CASRRGQQGYEQYF.

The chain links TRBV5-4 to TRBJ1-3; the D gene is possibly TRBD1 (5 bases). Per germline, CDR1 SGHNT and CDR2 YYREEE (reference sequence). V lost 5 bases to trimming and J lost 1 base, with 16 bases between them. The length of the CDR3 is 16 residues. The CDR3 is CASSNQGSLSGNTIYF. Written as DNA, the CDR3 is TGTGCCAGCAGTAATCAGGGATCCCTGTCTGGAAACACCATATATTTT. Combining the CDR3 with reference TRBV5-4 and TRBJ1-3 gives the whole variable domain ETGVTQSPTHLIKTRGQQVTLRCSSQSGHNTVSWYQQALGQGPQFIFQYYREEENGRGNFPPRFSGLQFPNYSSELNVNALELDDSALYLCASSNQGSLSGNTIYFGEGSWLTVV.

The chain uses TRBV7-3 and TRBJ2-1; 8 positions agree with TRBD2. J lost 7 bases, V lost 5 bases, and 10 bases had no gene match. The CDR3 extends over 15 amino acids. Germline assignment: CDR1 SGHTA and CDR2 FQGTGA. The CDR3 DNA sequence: TGTGCCAGCAGCCCCGCAAGCGGGAGTGGTAATGAGCAGTTCTTC. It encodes CASSPASGSGNEQFF.

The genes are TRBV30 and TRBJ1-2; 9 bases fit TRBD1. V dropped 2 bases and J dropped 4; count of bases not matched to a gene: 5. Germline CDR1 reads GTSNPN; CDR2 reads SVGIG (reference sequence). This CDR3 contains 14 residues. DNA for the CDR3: TGTGCCTGGAGTAAGGGACAGGGCCTCTATGGCTACACCTTC. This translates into CAWSKGQGLYGYTF. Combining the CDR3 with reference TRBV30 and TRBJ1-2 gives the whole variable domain SQTIHQWPATLVQPVGSPLSLECTVEGTSNPNLYWYRQAAGRGLQLLFYSVGIGQISSEVPQNLSASRPQDRQFILSSKKLLLSDSGFYLCAWSKGQGLYGYTFGSGTRLTVV.

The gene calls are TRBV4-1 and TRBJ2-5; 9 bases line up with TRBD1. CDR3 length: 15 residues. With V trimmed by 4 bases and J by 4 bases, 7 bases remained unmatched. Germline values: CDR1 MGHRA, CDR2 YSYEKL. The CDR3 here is CASSLSGQGGETQYF. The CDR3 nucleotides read TGCGCCAGCAGCCTGTCGGGACAGGGCGGAGAGACCCAGTACTTC.

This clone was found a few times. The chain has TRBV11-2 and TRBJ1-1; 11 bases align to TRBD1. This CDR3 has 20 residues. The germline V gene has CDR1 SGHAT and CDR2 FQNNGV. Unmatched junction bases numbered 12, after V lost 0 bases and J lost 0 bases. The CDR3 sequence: CASSLERSGTGGRMNTEAFF. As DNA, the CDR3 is TGTGCCAGCAGCTTAGAAAGATCCGGGACAGGGGGGAGGATGAACACTGAAGCTTTCTTT.